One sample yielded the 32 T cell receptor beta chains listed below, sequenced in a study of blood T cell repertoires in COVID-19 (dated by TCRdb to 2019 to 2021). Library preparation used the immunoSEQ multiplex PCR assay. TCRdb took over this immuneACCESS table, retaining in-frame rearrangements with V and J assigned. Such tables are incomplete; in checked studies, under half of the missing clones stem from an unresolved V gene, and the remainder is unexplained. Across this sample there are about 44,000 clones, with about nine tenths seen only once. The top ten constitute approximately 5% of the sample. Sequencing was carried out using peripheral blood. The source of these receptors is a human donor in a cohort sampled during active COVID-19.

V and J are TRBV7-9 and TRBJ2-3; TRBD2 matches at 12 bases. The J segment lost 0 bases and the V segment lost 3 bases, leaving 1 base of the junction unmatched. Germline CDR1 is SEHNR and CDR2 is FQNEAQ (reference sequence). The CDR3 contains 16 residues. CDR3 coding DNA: TGTGCCAGCAGCTTCCTAGCGGGAGGGAGCACAGATACGCAGTATTTT. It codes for CASSFLAGGSTDTQYF.

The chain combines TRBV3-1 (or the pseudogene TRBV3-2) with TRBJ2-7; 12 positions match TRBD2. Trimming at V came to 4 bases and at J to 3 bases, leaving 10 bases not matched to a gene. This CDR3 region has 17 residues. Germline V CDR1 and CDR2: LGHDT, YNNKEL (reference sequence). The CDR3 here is CASSLGTSGQSVYEQYF. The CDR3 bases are TGTGCCAGCAGCCTAGGGACTAGCGGGCAGAGTGTCTACGAGCAGTACTTC.

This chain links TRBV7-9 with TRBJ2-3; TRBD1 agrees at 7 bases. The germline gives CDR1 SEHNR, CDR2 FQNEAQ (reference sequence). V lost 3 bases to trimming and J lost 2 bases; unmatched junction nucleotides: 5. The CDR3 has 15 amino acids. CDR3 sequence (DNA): TGTGCCAGCAGCTTGGGGACAGCCCTCACAGATACGCAGTATTTT. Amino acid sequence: CASSLGTALTDTQYF.

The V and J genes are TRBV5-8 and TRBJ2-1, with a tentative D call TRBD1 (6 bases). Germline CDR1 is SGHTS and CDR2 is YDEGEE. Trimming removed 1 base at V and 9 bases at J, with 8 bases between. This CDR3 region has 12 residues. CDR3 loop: CASSLFRGEQFF. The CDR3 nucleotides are TGTGCCAGCAGCTTGTTCAGGGGTGAGCAGTTCTTC.

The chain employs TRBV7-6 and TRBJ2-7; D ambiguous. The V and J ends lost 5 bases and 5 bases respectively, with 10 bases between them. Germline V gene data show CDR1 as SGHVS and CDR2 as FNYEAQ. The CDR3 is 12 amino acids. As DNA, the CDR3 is TGTGCCAGCAGCACTCCCCCCCACGAGCAGTACTTC. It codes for CASSTPPHEQYF. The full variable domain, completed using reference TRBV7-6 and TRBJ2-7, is GAGVSQSPRYKVTKRGQDVALRCDPISGHVSLYWYRQALGQGPEFLTYFNYEAQQDKSGLPNDRFSAERPEGSISTLTIQRTEQRDSAMYRCASSTPPHEQYFGPGTRLTVT.

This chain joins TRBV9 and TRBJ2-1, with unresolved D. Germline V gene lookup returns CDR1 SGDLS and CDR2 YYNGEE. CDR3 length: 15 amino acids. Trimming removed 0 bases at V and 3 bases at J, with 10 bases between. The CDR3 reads CASSVGGSFYNEQFF. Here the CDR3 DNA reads TGTGCCAGCAGCGTAGGCGGATCCTTCTACAATGAGCAGTTCTTC.

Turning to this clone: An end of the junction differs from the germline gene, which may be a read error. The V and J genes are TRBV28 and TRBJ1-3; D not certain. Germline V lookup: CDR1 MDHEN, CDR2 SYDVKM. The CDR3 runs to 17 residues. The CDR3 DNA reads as TGTGTCAGCACCCCGGCCGGCCCCGCGGCGTCTGGAAACACCATATATTTT. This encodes CVSTPAGPAASGNTIYF. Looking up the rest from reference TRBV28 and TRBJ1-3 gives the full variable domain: DVKVTQSSRYLVKRTGEKVFLECVQDMDHENMFWYRQDPGLGLRLIYFSYDVKMKEKGDIPEGYSVSREKKERFSLILESASTNQTSMYLCVSTPAGPAASGNTIYFGEGSWLTVV.

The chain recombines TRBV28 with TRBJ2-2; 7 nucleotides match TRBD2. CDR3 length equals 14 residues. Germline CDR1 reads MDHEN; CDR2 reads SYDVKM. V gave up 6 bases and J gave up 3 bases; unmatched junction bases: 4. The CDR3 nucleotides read TGTGCCAGCAGACTAGCGACATACACCGGGGAGCTGTTTTTT. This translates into CASRLATYTGELFF.

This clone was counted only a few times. As DNA, the CDR3 is TGTGCCAGCAGCCAAGATAGGTCCACTAGCGGCTTCTTC. Translating gives CASSQDRSTSGFF. The chain combines TRBV4-2 with TRBJ2-1; the match to TRBD2 covers 8 bases. The germline V gene encodes CDR1 LGHNA and CDR2 YNFKEQ. The length of the CDR3 is 13 residues. The ends lost 0 bases at V and 16 bases at J; junction bases unmatched: 8.

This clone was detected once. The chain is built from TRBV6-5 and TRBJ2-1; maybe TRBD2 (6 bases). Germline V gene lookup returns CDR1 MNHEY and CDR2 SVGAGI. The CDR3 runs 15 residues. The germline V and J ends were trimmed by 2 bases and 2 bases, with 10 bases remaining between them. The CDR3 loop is CASSYVGGAYNEQFF. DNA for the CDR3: TGTGCCAGCAGTTACGTGGGAGGTGCCTACAATGAGCAGTTCTTC.

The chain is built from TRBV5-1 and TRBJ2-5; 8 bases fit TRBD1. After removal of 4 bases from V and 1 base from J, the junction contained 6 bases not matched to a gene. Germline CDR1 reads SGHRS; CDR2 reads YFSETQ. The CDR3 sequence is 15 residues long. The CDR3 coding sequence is TGCGCCAGCAGCACTGGGACAGGCACCCAAGAGACCCAGTACTTC. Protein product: CASSTGTGTQETQYF.

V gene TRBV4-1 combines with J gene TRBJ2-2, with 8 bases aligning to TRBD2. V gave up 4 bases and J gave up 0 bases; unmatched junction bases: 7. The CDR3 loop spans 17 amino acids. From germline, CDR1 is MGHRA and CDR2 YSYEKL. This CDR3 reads CASSLRGGAANTGELFF. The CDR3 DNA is TGCGCCAGCAGCCTCCGGGGGGGGGCCGCGAACACCGGGGAGCTGTTTTTT.

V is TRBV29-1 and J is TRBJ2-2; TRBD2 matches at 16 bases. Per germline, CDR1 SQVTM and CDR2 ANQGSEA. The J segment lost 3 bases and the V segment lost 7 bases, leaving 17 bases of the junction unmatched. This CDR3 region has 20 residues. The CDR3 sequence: CSALPLTGTSGRGDTGELFF. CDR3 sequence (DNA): TGCAGCGCCCTCCCGCTAACCGGGACTAGCGGGAGGGGGGACACCGGGGAGCTGTTTTTT.

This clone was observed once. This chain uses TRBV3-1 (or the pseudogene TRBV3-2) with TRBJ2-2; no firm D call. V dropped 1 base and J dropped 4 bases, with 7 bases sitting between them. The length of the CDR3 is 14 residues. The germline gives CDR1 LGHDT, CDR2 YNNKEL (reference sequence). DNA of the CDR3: TGTGCCAGCAGCCAAGCAGGCCGCACCGGGGAGCTGTTTTTT. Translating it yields CASSQAGRTGELFF.

DNA of the CDR3: TGTGCCAGCAGTTTATCTCTAGCTTCTGTTCGCGAGCAGTACTTC. Protein product: CASSLSLASVREQYF. The chain has TRBV28 and TRBJ2-7, with D possibly TRBD2 on 5 matching bases. V was clipped by 1 base and J by 6 bases, with 16 bases between them. This CDR3 comprises 15 residues. Germline V CDR1 and CDR2: MDHEN, SYDVKM.

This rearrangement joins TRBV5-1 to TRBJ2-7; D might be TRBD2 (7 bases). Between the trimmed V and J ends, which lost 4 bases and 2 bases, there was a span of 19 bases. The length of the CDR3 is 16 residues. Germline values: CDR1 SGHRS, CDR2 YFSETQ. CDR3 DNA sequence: TGCGCCAGCAGCGTGGGGATACGGGGGGCCCCCTACGAGCAGTACTTC. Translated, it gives CASSVGIRGAPYEQYF.

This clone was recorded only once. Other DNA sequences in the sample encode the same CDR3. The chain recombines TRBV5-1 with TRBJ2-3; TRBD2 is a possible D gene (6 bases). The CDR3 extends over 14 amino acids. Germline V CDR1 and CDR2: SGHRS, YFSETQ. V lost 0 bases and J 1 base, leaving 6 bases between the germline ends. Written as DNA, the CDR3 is TGCGCCAGCAGCTTGGGGAGGGGCACAGATACGCAGTATTTT. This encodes CASSLGRGTDTQYF.

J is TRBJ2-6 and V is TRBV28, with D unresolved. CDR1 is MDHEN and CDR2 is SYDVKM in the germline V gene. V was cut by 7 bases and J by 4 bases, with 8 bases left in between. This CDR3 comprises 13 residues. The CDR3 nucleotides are TGTGCCAGCATTAAGCCGGGGGCCAACGTCCTGACTTTC. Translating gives CASIKPGANVLTF.

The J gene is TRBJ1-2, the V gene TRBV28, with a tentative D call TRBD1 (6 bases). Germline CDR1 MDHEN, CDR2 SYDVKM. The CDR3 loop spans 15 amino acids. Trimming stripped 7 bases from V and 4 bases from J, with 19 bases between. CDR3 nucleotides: TGTGCCAGCACCCTGGGGGCAGGGCTCGGCTATGGCTACACCTTC. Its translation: CASTLGAGLGYGYTF.

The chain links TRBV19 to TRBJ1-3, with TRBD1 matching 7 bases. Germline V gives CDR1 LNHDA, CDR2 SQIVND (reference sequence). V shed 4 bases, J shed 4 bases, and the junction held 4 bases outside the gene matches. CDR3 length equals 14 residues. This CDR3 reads CASSKTGSGNTIYF. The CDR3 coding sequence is TGTGCCAGTAGTAAGACAGGGTCCGGAAACACCATATATTTT.

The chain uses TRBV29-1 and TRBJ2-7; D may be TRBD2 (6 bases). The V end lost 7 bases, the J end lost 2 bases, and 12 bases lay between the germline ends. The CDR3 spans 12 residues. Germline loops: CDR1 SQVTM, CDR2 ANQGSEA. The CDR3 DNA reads TGCAGCGCGCGGGACTGGGCCTACGAGCAGTACTTC. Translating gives CSARDWAYEQYF.

CDR3 protein: CASSYLAGENTGELFF. In DNA form, the CDR3 reads TGTGCCAGCAGTTATCTAGCGGGGGAAAACACCGGGGAGCTGTTTTTT. The chain couples TRBV28 to TRBJ2-2; 10 bases line up with TRBD2. This CDR3 is 16 amino acids long. The germline gives CDR1 MDHEN, CDR2 SYDVKM. Germline trimming cut 4 bases from V and 2 bases from J; bases unmatched to any gene: 4. The variable domain in full, completed from reference TRBV28 and TRBJ2-2, reads DVKVTQSSRYLVKRTGEKVFLECVQDMDHENMFWYRQDPGLGLRLIYFSYDVKMKEKGDIPEGYSVSREKKERFSLILESASTNQTSMYLCASSYLAGENTGELFFGEGSRLTVL.

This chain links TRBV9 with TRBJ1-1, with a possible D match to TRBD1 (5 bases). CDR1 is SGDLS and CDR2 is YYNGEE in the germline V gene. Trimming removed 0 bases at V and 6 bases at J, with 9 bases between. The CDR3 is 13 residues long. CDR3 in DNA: TGTGCCAGCAGCGTAGGGGCAGGGTCTGAAGCTTTCTTT. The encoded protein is CASSVGAGSEAFF.

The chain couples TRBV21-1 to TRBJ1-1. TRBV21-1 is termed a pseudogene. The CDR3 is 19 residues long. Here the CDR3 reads CASSKVSGGFWRVNTEAFF. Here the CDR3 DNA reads TGTGCCAGCAGCAAAGTCTCCGGGGGGTTTTGGAGAGTAAACACTGAAGCTTTCTTT.

The CDR3 DNA sequence: TGTGCCAGCAGCCCCGGGACTAGCGGGACCCGAACCTCATTCACAGATACGCAGTATTTT. Protein sequence: CASSPGTSGTRTSFTDTQYF. V and J are TRBV4-2 and TRBJ2-3, with 13 bases fitting TRBD2. The CDR3 totals 20 residues. Germline V CDR1 and CDR2: LGHNA, YNFKEQ. After removal of 4 bases from V and 2 bases from J, the junction contained 15 bases not matched to a gene.

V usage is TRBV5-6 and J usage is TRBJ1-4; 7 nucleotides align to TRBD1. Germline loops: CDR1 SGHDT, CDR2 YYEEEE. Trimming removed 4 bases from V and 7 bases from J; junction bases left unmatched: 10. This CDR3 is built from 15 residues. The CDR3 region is CASSPRGAGVEKLFF. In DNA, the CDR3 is TGTGCCAGCAGCCCCAGGGGGGCAGGGGTTGAAAAACTGTTTTTT. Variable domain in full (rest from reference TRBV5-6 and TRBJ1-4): DAGVTQSPTHLIKTRGQQVTLRCSPKSGHDTVSWYQQALGQGPQFIFQYYEEEERQRGNFPDRFSGHQFPNYSSELNVNALLLGDSALYLCASSPRGAGVEKLFFGSGTQLSVL.

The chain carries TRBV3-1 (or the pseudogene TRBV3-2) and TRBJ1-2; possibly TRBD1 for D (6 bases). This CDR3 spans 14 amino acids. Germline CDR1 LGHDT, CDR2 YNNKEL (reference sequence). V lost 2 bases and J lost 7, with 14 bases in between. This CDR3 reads CASSQQQGISGYTF. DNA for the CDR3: TGTGCCAGCAGCCAACAACAGGGAATCTCTGGCTACACCTTC.

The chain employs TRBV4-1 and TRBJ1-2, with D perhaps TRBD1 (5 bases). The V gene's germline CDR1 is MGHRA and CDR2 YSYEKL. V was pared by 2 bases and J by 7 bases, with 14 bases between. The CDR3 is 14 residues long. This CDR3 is CASSQSRAGSGYTF. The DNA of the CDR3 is TGCGCCAGCAGCCAATCTCGGGCAGGGTCTGGCTACACCTTC.

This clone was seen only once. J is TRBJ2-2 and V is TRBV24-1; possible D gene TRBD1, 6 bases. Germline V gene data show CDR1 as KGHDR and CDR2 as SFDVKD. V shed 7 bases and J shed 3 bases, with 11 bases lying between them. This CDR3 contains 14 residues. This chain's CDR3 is CATRSGVDTGELFF. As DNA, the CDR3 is TGTGCCACCAGGTCAGGGGTGGACACCGGGGAGCTGTTTTTT.

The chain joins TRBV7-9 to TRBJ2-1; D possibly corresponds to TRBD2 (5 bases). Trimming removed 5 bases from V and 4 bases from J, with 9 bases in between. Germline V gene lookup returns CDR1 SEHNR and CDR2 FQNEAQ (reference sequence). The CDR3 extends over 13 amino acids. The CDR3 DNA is TGTGCCAGCAGCCCTAGCAGATACAATGAGCAGTTCTTC. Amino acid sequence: CASSPSRYNEQFF.

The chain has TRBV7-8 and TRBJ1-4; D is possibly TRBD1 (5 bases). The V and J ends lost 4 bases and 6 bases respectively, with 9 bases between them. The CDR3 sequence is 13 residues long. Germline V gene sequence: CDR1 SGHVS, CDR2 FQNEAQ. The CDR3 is CASSSGTDEKLFF. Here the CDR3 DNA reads TGTGCCAGCAGCTCGGGGACTGATGAAAAACTGTTTTTT.

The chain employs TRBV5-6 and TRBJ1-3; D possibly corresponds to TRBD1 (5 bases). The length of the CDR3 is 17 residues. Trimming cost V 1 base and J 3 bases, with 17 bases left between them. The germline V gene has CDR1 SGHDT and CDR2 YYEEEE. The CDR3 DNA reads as TGTGCCAGCAGCTTGCGGTCGTCTGGGGCGAGTGGAAACACCATATATTTT. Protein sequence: CASSLRSSGASGNTIYF.